This T cell receptor beta chain was sequenced during a study of blood T cell repertoires in COVID-19. Study summary: Whether acute or convalescent, the COVID-19 samples came from the United States, Italy and Spain.

This clone was detected once. Data came from immunoSEQ multiplex PCR; TCRdb stores just in-frame clones and leaves some out. In the table there are approximately 120,000 clones, roughly 83% of which are singletons. Germline CDR1 and CDR2: SGHTA and FQGNSA. The CDR3 has 11 residues. V lost 4 bases to trimming and J lost 2 bases, with 3 bases between them. Input material: peripheral blood. The source of this sequence is a human donor in a cohort sampled during active COVID-19. The J gene is TRBJ2-7, the V gene TRBV7-2; no clear D gene. This CDR3 reads CASSSTYEQYF. The CDR3 bases are TGTGCCAGCAGCTCCACCTACGAGCAGTACTTC.